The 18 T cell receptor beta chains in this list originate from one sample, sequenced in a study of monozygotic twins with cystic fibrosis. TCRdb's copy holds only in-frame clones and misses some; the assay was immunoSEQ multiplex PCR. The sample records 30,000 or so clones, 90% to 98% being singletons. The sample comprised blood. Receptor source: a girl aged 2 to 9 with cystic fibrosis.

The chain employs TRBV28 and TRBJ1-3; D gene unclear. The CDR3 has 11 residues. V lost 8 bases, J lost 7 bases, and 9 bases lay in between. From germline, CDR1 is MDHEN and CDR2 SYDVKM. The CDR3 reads CASDSGNTIYF. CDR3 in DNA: TGTGCCAGCGATTCCGGGAACACCATATATTTT.

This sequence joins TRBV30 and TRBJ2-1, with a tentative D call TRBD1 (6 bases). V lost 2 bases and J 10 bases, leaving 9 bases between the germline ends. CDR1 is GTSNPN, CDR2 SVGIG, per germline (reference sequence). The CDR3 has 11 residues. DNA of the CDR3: TGTGCCTGGAGTACAGGGATCGAGCAGTTCTTC. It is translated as CAWSTGIEQFF.

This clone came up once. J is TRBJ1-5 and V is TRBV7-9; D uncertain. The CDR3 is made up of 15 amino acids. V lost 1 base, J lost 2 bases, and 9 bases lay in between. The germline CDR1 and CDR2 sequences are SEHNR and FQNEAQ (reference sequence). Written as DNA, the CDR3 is TGTGCCAGCAGCTTAGGTGTAACCGGCAATCAGCCCCAGCATTTT. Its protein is CASSLGVTGNQPQHF.

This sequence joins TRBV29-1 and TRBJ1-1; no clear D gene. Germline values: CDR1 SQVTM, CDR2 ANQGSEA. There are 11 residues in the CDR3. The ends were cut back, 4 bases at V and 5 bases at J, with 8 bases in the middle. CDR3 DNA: TGCAGCGTTGTGGAGAGGACTGAAGCTTTCTTT. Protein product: CSVVERTEAFF.

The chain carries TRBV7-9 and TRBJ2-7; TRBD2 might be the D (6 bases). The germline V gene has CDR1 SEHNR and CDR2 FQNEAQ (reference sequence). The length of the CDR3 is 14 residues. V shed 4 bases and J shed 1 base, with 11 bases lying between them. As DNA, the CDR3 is TGTGCCAGCAGCTCTCCCGGGACTTCCTACGAGCAGTACTTC. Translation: CASSSPGTSYEQYF.

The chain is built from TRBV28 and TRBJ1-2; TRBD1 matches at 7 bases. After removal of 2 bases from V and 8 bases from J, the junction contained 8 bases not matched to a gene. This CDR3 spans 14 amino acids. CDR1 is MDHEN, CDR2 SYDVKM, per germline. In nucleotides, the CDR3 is TGTGCCAGCAGTTTAGGAAGGGGGCAGTCCGGCTACACCTTC. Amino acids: CASSLGRGQSGYTF.

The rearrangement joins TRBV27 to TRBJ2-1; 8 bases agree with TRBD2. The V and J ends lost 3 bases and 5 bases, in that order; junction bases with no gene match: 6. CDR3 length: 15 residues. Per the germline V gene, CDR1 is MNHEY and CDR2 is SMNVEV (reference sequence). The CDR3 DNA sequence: TGTGCCAGCAGTTTCGTCTTAGCGGGGCACAATGAGCAGTTCTTC. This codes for CASSFVLAGHNEQFF.

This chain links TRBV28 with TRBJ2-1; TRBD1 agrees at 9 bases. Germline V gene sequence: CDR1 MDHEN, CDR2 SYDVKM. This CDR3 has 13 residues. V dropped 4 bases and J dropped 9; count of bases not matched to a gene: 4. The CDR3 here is CASSSGQGGEQFF. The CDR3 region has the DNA TGTGCCAGCAGTTCGGGACAGGGAGGTGAGCAGTTCTTC.

The chain's CDR3 is CATSRDQGPSYEQYF. DNA of the CDR3: TGTGCCACCAGCAGAGATCAGGGCCCTTCCTACGAGCAGTACTTC. The rearrangement joins TRBV15 to TRBJ2-7; TRBD1 might be the D (5 bases). The CDR3 is 15 residues long. V lost 0 bases and J 1 base, leaving 10 bases between the germline ends. CDR1 and CDR2 (germline): LNHNV, YYDKDF (reference sequence).

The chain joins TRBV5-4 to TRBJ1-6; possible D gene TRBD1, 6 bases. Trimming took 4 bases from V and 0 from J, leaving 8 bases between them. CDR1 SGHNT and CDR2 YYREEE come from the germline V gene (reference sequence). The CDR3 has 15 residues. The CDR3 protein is CASSPDSSYNSPLHF. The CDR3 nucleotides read TGTGCCAGCAGCCCGGACAGCTCCTATAATTCACCCCTCCACTTT.

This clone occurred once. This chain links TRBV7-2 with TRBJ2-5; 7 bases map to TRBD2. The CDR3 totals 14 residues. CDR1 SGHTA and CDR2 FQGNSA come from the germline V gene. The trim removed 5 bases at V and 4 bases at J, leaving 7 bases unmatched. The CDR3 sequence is CASSITSDAETQYF. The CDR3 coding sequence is TGTGCCAGCAGCATAACTAGCGACGCAGAGACCCAGTACTTC.

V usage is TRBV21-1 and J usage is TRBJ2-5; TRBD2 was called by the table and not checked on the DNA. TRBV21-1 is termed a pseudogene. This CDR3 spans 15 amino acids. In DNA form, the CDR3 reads TGTGCCAGCAGCGTCGAGGGACGGGGGGGAGAGACCCAGTACTTC. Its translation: CASSVEGRGGETQYF.

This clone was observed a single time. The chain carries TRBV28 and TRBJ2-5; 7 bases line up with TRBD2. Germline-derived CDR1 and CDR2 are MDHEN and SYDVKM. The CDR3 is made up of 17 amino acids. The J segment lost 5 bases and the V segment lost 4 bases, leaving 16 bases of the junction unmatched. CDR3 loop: CASSSPPSTRLAETQYF. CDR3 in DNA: TGTGCCAGCAGTTCTCCGCCATCAACGAGACTAGCTGAGACCCAGTACTTC.

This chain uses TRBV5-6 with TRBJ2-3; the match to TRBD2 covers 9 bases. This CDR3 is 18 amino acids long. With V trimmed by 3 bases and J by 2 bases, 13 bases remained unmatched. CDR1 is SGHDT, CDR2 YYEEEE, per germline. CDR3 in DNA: TGTGCCAGCAGCTCCATGTTGCGGGAGGGCCGGGACACAGATACGCAGTATTTT. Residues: CASSSMLREGRDTDTQYF.

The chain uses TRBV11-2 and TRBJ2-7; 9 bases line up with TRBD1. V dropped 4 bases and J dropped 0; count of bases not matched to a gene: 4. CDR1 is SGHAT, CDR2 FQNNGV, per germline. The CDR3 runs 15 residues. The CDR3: CASSSRDRDSYEQYF. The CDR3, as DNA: TGTGCCAGCAGCTCAAGGGACAGGGACTCCTACGAGCAGTACTTC.

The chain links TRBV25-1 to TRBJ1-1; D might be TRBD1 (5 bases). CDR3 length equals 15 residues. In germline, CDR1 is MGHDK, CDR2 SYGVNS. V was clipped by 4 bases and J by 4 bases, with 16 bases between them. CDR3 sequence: CASSVTGGVGTEAFF. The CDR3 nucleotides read TGTGCCAGCAGTGTGACCGGGGGGGTTGGCACTGAAGCTTTCTTT.

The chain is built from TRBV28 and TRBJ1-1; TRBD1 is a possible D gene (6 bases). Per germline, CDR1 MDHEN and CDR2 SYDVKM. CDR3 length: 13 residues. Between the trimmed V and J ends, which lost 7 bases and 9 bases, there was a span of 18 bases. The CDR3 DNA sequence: TGTGCCAGCAACAACCCGGGGGACAATAAAGCTTTCTTT. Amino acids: CASNNPGDNKAFF.

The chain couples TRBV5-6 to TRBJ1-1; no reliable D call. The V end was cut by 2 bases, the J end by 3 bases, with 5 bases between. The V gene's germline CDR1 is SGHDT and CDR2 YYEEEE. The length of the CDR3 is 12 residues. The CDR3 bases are TGTGCCAGCAGCTTCGGGTACACTGAAGCTTTCTTT. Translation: CASSFGYTEAFF.